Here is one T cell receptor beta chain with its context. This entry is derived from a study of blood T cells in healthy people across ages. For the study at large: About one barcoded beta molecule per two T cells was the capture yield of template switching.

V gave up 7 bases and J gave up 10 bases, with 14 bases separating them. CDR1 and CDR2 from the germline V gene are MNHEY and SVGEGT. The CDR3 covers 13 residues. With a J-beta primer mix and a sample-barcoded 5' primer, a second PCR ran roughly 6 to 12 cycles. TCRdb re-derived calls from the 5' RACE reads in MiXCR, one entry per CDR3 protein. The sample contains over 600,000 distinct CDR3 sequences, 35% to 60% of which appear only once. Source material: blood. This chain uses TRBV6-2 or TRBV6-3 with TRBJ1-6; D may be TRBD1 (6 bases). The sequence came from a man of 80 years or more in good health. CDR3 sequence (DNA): TGTGCCAGCACCCAGGGGACGGCCTCACCCCTCCACTTT. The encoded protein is CASTQGTASPLHF.